A selection of T cell receptor beta chains follows, all from one sample in a study of blood T cell repertoires in COVID-19. TCRdb's copy holds only in-frame clones and misses some; the assay was immunoSEQ multiplex PCR. The sample has approximately 85,000 clones, 90% seen once. What was sequenced was peripheral blood. The receptors were gathered from a woman in her forties or fifties in a cohort sampled during active COVID-19. The CDR3 runs from the conserved cysteine through the conserved F or W. A D gene is named only where the DNA matches it firmly. The size field is filled for only some rows; it gives once, few, many or a size class.

d_call,j_call,clone_size,v_call,cdr3_aa,cdr3_nt
NA,TRBJ2-5,NA,TRBV28,CASSPPGVETQYF,TGTGCCAGCAGCCCCCCCGGGGTGGAGACCCAGTACTTC
NA,TRBJ1-5,NA,TRBV3-1/TRBV3-2,CASSQSGIGQPQHF,TGTGCCAGCAGCCAATCAGGGATCGGGCAGCCCCAGCATTTT
NA,TRBJ2-2,NA,TRBV9,CASSTNRAGELFF,TGTGCCAGCAGCACAAACAGGGCAGGGGAGCTGTTTTTT
TRBD1,TRBJ1-1,NA,TRBV6-5,CASSTGGWGTEAFF,TGTGCCAGCAGTACAGGGGGCTGGGGCACTGAAGCTTTCTTT
TRBD2,TRBJ2-1,NA,TRBV2,CASSAAGDSYNEQFF,TGTGCCAGCAGTGCGGCGGGAGACTCCTACAATGAGCAGTTCTTC
TRBD2,TRBJ2-2,NA,TRBV7-2,CASSSLGLVPGELFF,TGTGCCAGCAGCTCCCTAGGACTAGTTCCCGGGGAGCTGTTTTTT
TRBD2,TRBJ2-2,NA,TRBV6-5,CASSYSTGLAMELFF,TGTGCCAGCAGTTACTCGACTGGACTAGCTATGGAGCTGTTTTTT
TRBD2,TRBJ2-1,NA,TRBV7-8,CASSPWTSGRSSYNEQFF,TGTGCCAGCAGCCCCTGGACTAGCGGGAGGAGCTCCTACAATGAGCAGTTCTTC
NA,TRBJ2-7,NA,TRBV5-1,CASSPPTQGDGKEQYF,TGCGCCAGCAGCCCCCCGACACAGGGAGATGGTAAAGAGCAGTACTTC
NA,TRBJ1-4,NA,TRBV5-4,CASSSDRTDEKLFF,TGTGCCAGCAGCTCCGACAGGACAGATGAAAAACTGTTTTTT
TRBD1,TRBJ2-4,NA,TRBV5-8,CASSDPRGPDIQYF,TGTGCCAGCAGCGACCCCAGGGGGCCGGACATTCAGTACTTC
TRBD2,TRBJ2-1,NA,TRBV9,CASSPTGLAGPDEQFF,TGTGCCAGCAGCCCCACGGGACTAGCGGGTCCCGATGAGCAGTTCTTC
NA,TRBJ1-1,NA,TRBV20-1,CSAPRGQEAFF,TGCAGTGCCCCGAGGGGACAAGAAGCTTTCTTT
TRBD1,TRBJ2-1,NA,TRBV5-1,CASSSGQGSYNEQFF,TGCGCCAGCAGCTCGGGACAGGGCTCCTACAATGAGCAGTTCTTC
NA,TRBJ1-1,NA,TRBV18,CASSPTRGGADTEAFF,TGTGCCAGCTCACCAACGAGGGGAGGGGCGGACACTGAAGCTTTCTTT
TRBD1,TRBJ1-1,few,TRBV7-2,CASSTDRALTEAFF,TGTGCCAGCAGCACCGACAGGGCGCTCACTGAAGCTTTCTTT
TRBD2,TRBJ2-1,NA,TRBV4-1,CASSQGAGGLNEQFF,TGCGCCAGCAGCCAGGGGGCGGGAGGTCTCAATGAGCAGTTCTTC
TRBD2,TRBJ2-5,NA,TRBV5-1,CASSSGGLAGAEETQYF,TGCGCCAGCAGCTCAGGGGGACTAGCGGGAGCTGAGGAGACCCAGTACTTC
TRBD1,TRBJ2-5,once,TRBV5-1,CASSLGTALETQYF,TGCGCCAGCAGCCTAGGGACAGCCCTGGAGACCCAGTACTTC
TRBD1,TRBJ2-7,NA,TRBV7-3,CASSRDRGHYEQYF,TGTGCCAGCAGCCGGGACAGGGGTCACTACGAGCAGTACTTC
TRBD2,TRBJ2-2,NA,TRBV6-4,CASRLLAGDGGELFF,TGTGCCAGTCGTCTTCTAGCGGGAGACGGCGGGGAGCTGTTTTTT
NA,TRBJ2-7,NA,TRBV7-9,CASSLGTYEQYF,TGTGCCAGCAGCTTAGGCACTTACGAGCAGTACTTC
TRBD1,TRBJ1-6,NA,TRBV7-2,CASSLASNPPLFGTVDSPLHF,TGTGCCAGCAGCTTAGCTTCCAATCCACCCCTATTTGGGACAGTCGATTCACCCCTCCACTTT
NA,TRBJ1-5,NA,TRBV29-1,CSVAGTNSNQPQHF,TGCAGCGTTGCGGGGACTAATAGCAATCAGCCCCAGCATTTT
TRBD1,TRBJ2-7,NA,TRBV6-5,CASRKGTGGGYEQYF,TGTGCCAGCAGAAAAGGGACAGGGGGCGGCTACGAGCAGTACTTC
NA,TRBJ1-3,NA,TRBV6-5,CASSDQGLSGNTIYF,TGTGCCAGCAGCGACCAGGGGCTCTCTGGAAACACCATATATTTT
TRBD1,TRBJ2-4,few,TRBV28,CASQGAGAKNIQYF,TGTGCCAGCCAGGGGGCCGGAGCCAAAAACATTCAGTACTTC
NA,TRBJ2-7,NA,TRBV19,CASSIAPLAEQYF,TGTGCCAGTAGTATAGCCCCCCTAGCGGAGCAGTACTTC
NA,TRBJ2-2,NA,TRBV5-1,CASSYNKNTGELFF,TGCGCCAGCAGCTACAATAAGAACACCGGGGAGCTGTTTTTT
NA,TRBJ2-7,NA,TRBV27,CASRLRGNEQYF,TGTGCCAGCAGACTCAGGGGCAACGAGCAGTACTTC
NA,TRBJ1-2,NA,TRBV6-2/TRBV6-3,CASSSLSRGYTF,TGTGCCAGCAGTTCCCTGTCACGGGGCTACACCTTC
NA,TRBJ2-5,NA,TRBV6-1,CASSEEMGEPQETQYF,TGTGCCAGCAGTGAAGAGATGGGCGAACCCCAAGAGACCCAGTACTTC
TRBD1,TRBJ2-7,NA,TRBV19,CASRGTGTYEQYF,TGTGCCAGTAGGGGGACAGGGACCTACGAGCAGTACTTC
NA,TRBJ1-5,NA,TRBV28,CASLPPTGYSNQPQHF,TGTGCCAGCTTGCCCCCCACAGGATATAGCAATCAGCCCCAGCATTTT
NA,TRBJ1-1,once,TRBV24-1,CATSDMNTEAFF,TGTGCCACCAGTGACATGAACACTGAAGCTTTCTTT
NA,TRBJ1-5,NA,TRBV27,CASSLYEGRGNQPQHF,TGTGCCAGCAGTTTATATGAGGGTAGGGGCAATCAGCCCCAGCATTTT
TRBD2,TRBJ2-7,NA,TRBV3-1/TRBV3-2,CASSQGTSGAYEQYF,TGTGCCAGCAGCCAAGGGACTAGCGGTGCCTACGAGCAGTACTTC
TRBD2,TRBJ2-1,NA,TRBV7-3,CASSPTGTRSYNEQFF,TGTGCCAGCAGCCCAACCGGGACTAGGTCCTACAATGAGCAGTTCTTC
TRBD2,TRBJ2-7,NA,TRBV28,CASSLFASGSSYEQYF,TGTGCCAGCAGTTTATTCGCTAGCGGGAGCTCCTACGAGCAGTACTTC
NA,TRBJ1-1,NA,TRBV19,CASYREMNTEAFF,TGTGCCAGTTACAGGGAGATGAACACTGAAGCTTTCTTT
TRBD2,TRBJ2-5,NA,TRBV4-1,CASSQLLSTSGRETQYF,TGCGCCAGCAGCCAACTTCTTTCGACTAGCGGGAGAGAGACCCAGTACTTC
NA,TRBJ2-1,NA,TRBV10-1,CASSESASVQFF,TGCGCCAGCAGTGAGTCGGCTAGCGTTCAGTTCTTC
TRBD1,TRBJ2-2,NA,TRBV3-1/TRBV3-2,CASNGQGSTNTGELFF,TGTGCCAGCAACGGACAGGGATCTACGAACACCGGGGAGCTGTTTTTT
NA,TRBJ1-3,NA,TRBV6-5,CASSYVGGAGNTIYF,TGTGCCAGCAGTTACGTTGGAGGGGCTGGAAACACCATATATTTT
NA,TRBJ1-1,NA,TRBV10-3,CAISPVGQNTEAFF,TGTGCCATCAGCCCTGTTGGACAGAACACTGAAGCTTTCTTT
TRBD1,TRBJ1-3,NA,TRBV6-5,CASSPQGAPVNTIYF,TGTGCCAGCAGCCCACAGGGGGCGCCGGTAAACACCATATATTTT
NA,TRBJ2-3,NA,TRBV3-1/TRBV3-2,CASSPSGDFTDTQYF,TGTGCCAGCAGCCCGTCAGGGGATTTCACAGATACGCAGTATTTT
NA,TRBJ1-6,NA,TRBV6-5,CASSRRGNDSPLHF,TGTGCCAGCTCTAGGCGGGGGAACGATTCACCCCTCCACTTT
NA,TRBJ1-2,NA,TRBV30,CAWSVPTSATLLGYTF,TGTGCCTGGAGTGTACCAACCAGCGCTACCCTATTAGGTTACACCTTC
NA,TRBJ1-2,once,TRBV30,CAWSVRESYTF,TGTGCCTGGAGTGTCCGGGAGAGCTACACCTTC
NA,TRBJ2-7,NA,TRBV5-6,CASSPPGLWGEQYF,TGTGCCAGCAGCCCCCCCGGACTTTGGGGTGAGCAGTACTTC
NA,TRBJ1-2,NA,TRBV7-5,CARSLAGQARLISYTF,TGTGCCAGAAGCTTAGCTGGACAGGCGAGACTTATAAGCTACACCTTC
NA,TRBJ1-2,NA,TRBV2,CASSASANYGYTF,TGTGCCAGCAGTGCCTCAGCTAACTATGGCTACACCTTC
TRBD1,TRBJ2-2,NA,TRBV28,CASSLGQGASPGELFF,TGTGCCAGCAGTCTCGGACAGGGGGCAAGTCCCGGGGAGCTGTTTTTT
NA,TRBJ2-1,NA,TRBV11-2,CASSLAPGNEQFF,TGTGCCAGCAGCTTAGCCCCGGGCAATGAGCAGTTCTTC
TRBD2,TRBJ2-7,few,TRBV6-5,CASSYERESYEQYF,TGTGCCAGCAGTTACGAGCGGGAATCCTACGAGCAGTACTTC
NA,TRBJ1-5,NA,TRBV5-8,CASSLGRIPSGQPQHF,TGTGCCAGCAGCCTGGGACGGATCCCTTCAGGCCAGCCCCAGCATTTT